This TCR beta chain emerged from a study of blood T cell repertoires in COVID-19. Study overall: Samples came from the United States, Italy and Spain, spanning acute and convalescent COVID-19. From T cells, B-cell-depleted T cells, or PBMCs came the material, which was cDNA or gDNA.

Per the study methods: Amplification of reference gene primers was used by the study to estimate nucleated cell counts. The assay was immunoSEQ multiplex PCR, and TCRdb's table has in-frame clones only and misses some. Clonal size and the V and J genes are those of that table, whereas D and trimming came from the DNA. The sample records roughly 73,000 clones, 75% being singletons. This clone was seen once. The CDR3 sequence is 14 residues long. V lost 5 bases, J lost 4 bases, and 12 bases lay in between. CDR1 is LNHDA, CDR2 SQIVND, per germline (reference sequence). The chain combines TRBV19 with TRBJ1-3; the D gene is possibly TRBD1 (6 bases). The receptor was isolated from a man in his 70s with acute or convalescent COVID-19. The sample comprised peripheral blood. The CDR3 is CASSLQGRGNTIYF. CDR3 nucleotide sequence: TGTGCCAGTAGTCTTCAGGGGAGAGGAAACACCATATATTTT.